A single sample gave rise to the 21 T cell receptor beta chains below, sequenced in a study of spatial heterogeneity in lung cancer. TCRdb ran MiXCR on the 5' RACE reads and lists one entry per CDR3 protein. The sample shows roughly 48,000 distinct CDR3 sequences, approximately 5.7% of them seen only once. Regarding time point: sample taken at primary tumor resection. Unsorted whole RNA samples from tumor, nontumor lung or frozen PBMC were sequenced. The material was PBMCs, obtained at surgery. These receptors all stem from a male donor with early-stage non-small cell lung cancer.

This clonotype has ten or more counts. The chain employs TRBV7-2 and TRBJ2-2, with 8 bases identical to TRBD1. Germline V CDR1 and CDR2: SGHTA, FQGNSA. The CDR3 has 15 residues. Trimming took 5 bases from V and 0 from J; bases not matched to a gene: 2. The DNA for the CDR3 is TGTGCCAGCAGCCTGGACAGGGCGAACACCGGGGAGCTGTTTTTT. Translating it yields CASSLDRANTGELFF.

This clonotype was detected a few times. The V gene is TRBV7-2, the J gene TRBJ2-7, with 9 positions matching TRBD1. Germline trimming cut 7 bases from V and 2 bases from J; bases unmatched to any gene: 6. The CDR3 has 14 residues. The germline V gene encodes CDR1 SGHTA and CDR2 FQGNSA. CDR3 amino acids: CASTRGTGPYEQYF. CDR3 coding DNA: TGTGCCAGCACCCGCGGGACAGGGCCCTACGAGCAGTACTTC.

This clonotype appeared many times. This CDR3 is CASSLTEGLAGGPGAKSTQYF. The CDR3 DNA reads TGTGCCAGCAGCTTAACAGAGGGACTAGCGGGAGGGCCAGGCGCCAAGAGTACGCAGTATTTT. J is TRBJ2-3 and V is TRBV7-2; 16 positions agree with TRBD2. Trimming took 2 bases from V and 8 from J; bases not matched to a gene: 19. Germline V gene sequence: CDR1 SGHTA, CDR2 FQGNSA. There are 21 residues in the CDR3. Full variable domain (rest looked up from reference TRBV7-2 and TRBJ2-3): GAGVSQSPSNKVTEKGKDVELRCDPISGHTALYWYRQSLGQGLEFLIYFQGNSAPDKSGLPSDRFSAERTGGSVSTLTIQRTQQEDSAVYLCASSLTEGLAGGPGAKSTQYFGPGTRLTVL.

This clonotype has more than one count but fewer than ten. This sequence joins TRBV7-7 and TRBJ2-7; the D gene is possibly TRBD1 (6 bases). The CDR3 is 14 residues long. The V gene's germline CDR1 is SSHAT and CDR2 FNYEAQ (reference sequence). V was cut by 2 bases and J by 2 bases, with 10 bases left in between. CDR3 sequence (DNA): TGTGCCAGCAGCTTATCCGGGACACCCTACGAGCAGTACTTC. This gives the protein CASSLSGTPYEQYF.

This clonotype was seen many times. This chain uses TRBV9 with TRBJ1-1; unclear D gene. This CDR3 spans 14 amino acids. V dropped 0 bases and J dropped 2 bases, with 8 bases sitting between them. The germline gives CDR1 SGDLS, CDR2 YYNGEE. The CDR3 loop is CASSVDMGNTEAFF. In nucleotides, the CDR3 is TGTGCCAGCAGCGTAGACATGGGAAACACTGAAGCTTTCTTT.

The sample holds many counts of this clonotype. The J gene is TRBJ1-5, the V gene TRBV28; no firm D call. Trimming left V 7 bases short and J 2 bases short, with 9 bases between. Germline V gene data show CDR1 as MDHEN and CDR2 as SYDVKM. The CDR3 is 13 residues long. In DNA, the CDR3 is TGTGCCAGCACGTGGGAAGGCAATCAGCCCCAGCATTTT. This gives the protein CASTWEGNQPQHF.

This clonotype was counted between two and nine times. The chain recombines TRBV20-1 with TRBJ1-2; TRBD1 is a possible D gene (5 bases). CDR1 and CDR2 (germline): DFQATT, SNEGSKA (reference sequence). V was clipped by 5 bases and J by 3 bases, with 22 bases between them. The CDR3 extends over 16 amino acids. CDR3 in amino acids: CSAPPSRGPFDYGYTF. CDR3 DNA: TGCAGTGCTCCACCCTCTAGGGGCCCCTTTGACTATGGCTACACCTTC.

This clonotype was recorded at least ten times. The chain combines TRBV7-9 with TRBJ2-2; TRBD2 matches at 10 bases. Trimming at V came to 5 bases and at J to 4 bases, leaving 7 bases not matched to a gene. The germline CDR1 and CDR2 sequences are SEHNR and FQNEAQ (reference sequence). The CDR3 contains 16 residues. CDR3 sequence: CASSPSSGSITGELFF. The CDR3 DNA reads as TGTGCCAGCAGCCCGTCTAGCGGGAGTATCACCGGGGAGCTGTTTTTT.

There are many counts of this clonotype. The chain recombines TRBV5-8 with TRBJ2-6, with no clear D. CDR1 and CDR2 (germline): SGHTS, YDEGEE. Trimming left V 0 bases short and J 2 bases short, with 9 bases between. This CDR3 comprises 16 residues. The CDR3 sequence is CASSLEVGAGANVLTF. CDR3 coding DNA: TGTGCCAGCAGCTTGGAGGTTGGGGCTGGGGCCAACGTCCTGACTTTC.

This clonotype was observed many times. The gene calls are TRBV7-2 and TRBJ1-1; tentative D call: TRBD1 (5 bases). Deletions cut 3 bases from V and 1 base from J, with 9 bases between. The germline gives CDR1 SGHTA, CDR2 FQGNSA. The CDR3 sequence is 14 residues long. In DNA, the CDR3 is TGTGCCAGCAGCTTTCTTCAGGGGAACACTGAAGCTTTCTTT. It encodes CASSFLQGNTEAFF.

Many counts were recorded for this clonotype. The chain couples TRBV2 to TRBJ2-5; possible D gene TRBD1, 5 bases. V lost 4 bases and J lost 5, with 11 bases in between. CDR1 and CDR2 from the germline V gene are SNHLY and FYNNEI. The CDR3 runs 13 residues. The CDR3 loop is CASSAGLSETQYF. CDR3 DNA: TGTGCCAGCAGTGCAGGGCTGAGCGAGACCCAGTACTTC.

This clonotype is categorized as medium-sized (0.01 to 0.1%). The J gene is TRBJ2-7, the V gene TRBV11-1; 10 bases agree with TRBD2. The CDR3 spans 17 residues. Germline CDR1 is SGHAT and CDR2 is FQDESV (reference sequence). Unmatched junction bases numbered 10, after V lost 2 bases and J lost 3 bases. The DNA of the CDR3 is TGTGCCAGCAGCTTAATACCAGCGGGAGGGCCTCTCTACGAGCAGTACTTC. It translates to CASSLIPAGGPLYEQYF.

Only a few counts were recorded for this clonotype. The J gene is TRBJ2-1, the V gene TRBV5-1, with 9 bases lining up with TRBD1. The CDR3 has 15 amino acids. J gave up 2 bases and V 4 bases, and 4 bases lay outside the gene matches. Per the germline V gene, CDR1 is SGHRS and CDR2 is YFSETQ. The chain's CDR3 is CASSPQGAAYNEQFF. The CDR3 coding sequence is TGCGCCAGCAGCCCACAGGGGGCAGCCTACAATGAGCAGTTCTTC.

This clonotype showed up many times. The chain joins TRBV12-3 or TRBV12-4 to TRBJ2-5; D may be TRBD1 (6 bases). The ends were cut back, 3 bases at V and 3 bases at J, with 8 bases in the middle. There are 13 residues in the CDR3. The CDR3 loop is CASSLDSKETQYF. CDR3 DNA sequence: TGTGCCAGCAGTTTGGACAGCAAAGAGACCCAGTACTTC.

This clonotype was recorded many times. The V gene is TRBV27, the J gene TRBJ1-1; a possible D gene is TRBD1 (6 bases). Germline lookup yields CDR1 MNHEY and CDR2 SMNVEV (reference sequence). This CDR3 contains 14 residues. V shed 3 bases and J shed 6 bases, with 14 bases lying between them. The CDR3 loop is CASSLWGAGAEAFF. CDR3 bases: TGTGCCAGCAGTTTGTGGGGGGCCGGGGCTGAAGCTTTCTTT.

The sample holds many counts of this clonotype. The chain uses TRBV6-5 and TRBJ1-1; a weak D match, TRBD1 (5 bases). Trimming stripped 7 bases from V and 4 bases from J, with 22 bases between. The CDR3 is made up of 16 amino acids. CDR1 is MNHEY and CDR2 is SVGAGI in the germline V gene. CDR3 sequence reads: CASTPVRDGRRTEAFF. The DNA for the CDR3 is TGTGCCAGCACACCCGTCCGGGACGGACGGCGCACTGAAGCTTTCTTT.

The sample holds many counts of this clonotype. In nucleotides, the CDR3 is TGTGCCAGCAACGACGATAGTAAGGGATACACCGGGGAGCTGTTTTTT. Translation gives CASNDDSKGYTGELFF. The chain employs TRBV6-2 or TRBV6-3 and TRBJ2-2; D unresolved. The CDR3 totals 16 residues. Looked up from germline, CDR1 is MNHEY and CDR2 is SVGEGT. Deletions cut 7 bases from V and 3 bases from J, with 18 bases between.

This clonotype was recorded many times. This chain connects TRBV10-3 to TRBJ2-1; a possible D gene is TRBD1 (6 bases). The V end was cut by 3 bases, the J end by 8 bases, with 11 bases between. Germline V CDR1 and CDR2: ENHRY, SYGVKD. CDR3 length: 13 residues. The CDR3 spells CAISEKGDDEQFF. Here the CDR3 DNA reads TGTGCCATCAGTGAAAAGGGGGACGATGAGCAGTTCTTC.

This clonotype was detected many times. CDR3 DNA sequence: TGCGCCAGCAGGGGGGACGGTGCCTACGAGCAGTACTTC. Protein product: CASRGDGAYEQYF. The rearrangement links TRBV5-1 to TRBJ2-7; D is tentatively TRBD1 or TRBD2 (5 bases each). V was clipped by 5 bases and J by 2 bases, with 11 bases between them. Per germline, CDR1 SGHRS and CDR2 YFSETQ. The length of the CDR3 is 13 residues.

This clonotype was picked up many times. V and J are TRBV20-1 and TRBJ2-3; D not resolved. The germline V gene encodes CDR1 DFQATT and CDR2 SNEGSKA (reference sequence). The CDR3 is 12 residues long. V was shortened by 8 bases and J by 1 base, with 10 bases between the two germline ends. The CDR3 sequence: CSPSSRTDTQYF. The CDR3 nucleotides are TGCAGTCCCTCGAGCCGCACAGATACGCAGTATTTT.

This clonotype came up many times. The chain joins TRBV5-6 to TRBJ2-3, with D possibly TRBD2 on 6 matching bases. CDR1 and CDR2 (germline): SGHDT, YYEEEE. Trimming shortened V by 0 bases and J by 3 bases, and 17 bases separated the two germline ends. The CDR3 spans 17 residues. CDR3 region: CASSLELRGSSTDTQYF. The CDR3 DNA is TGTGCCAGCAGCTTGGAGTTGCGGGGCTCCAGTACAGATACGCAGTATTTT.